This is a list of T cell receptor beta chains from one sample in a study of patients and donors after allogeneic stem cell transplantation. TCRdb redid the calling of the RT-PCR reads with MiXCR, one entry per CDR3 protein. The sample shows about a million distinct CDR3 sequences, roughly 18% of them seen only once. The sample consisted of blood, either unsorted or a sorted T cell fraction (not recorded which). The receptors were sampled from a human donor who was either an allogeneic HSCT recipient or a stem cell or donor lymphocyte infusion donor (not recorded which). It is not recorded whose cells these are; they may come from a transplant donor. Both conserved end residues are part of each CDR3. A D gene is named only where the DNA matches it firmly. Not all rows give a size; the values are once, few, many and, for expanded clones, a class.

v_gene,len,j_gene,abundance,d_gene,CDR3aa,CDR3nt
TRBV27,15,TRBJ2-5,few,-,CASSSTGLPQETQYF,TGTGCCAGCAGTTCCACGGGTCTTCCACAAGAGACCCAGTACTTC
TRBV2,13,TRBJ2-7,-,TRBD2,CATELAGVREQYF,TGTGCCACTGAACTAGCGGGAGTAAGGGAGCAGTACTTC
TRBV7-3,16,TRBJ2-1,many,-,CASSLLGGSSYNEQFF,TGTGCCAGCAGCTTGTTAGGCGGCAGCTCCTACAATGAGCAGTTCTTC
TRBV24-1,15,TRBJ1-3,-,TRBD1,CATSKTGGNGNTIYF,TGTGCCACCAGTAAAACAGGGGGCAATGGAAACACCATATATTTT
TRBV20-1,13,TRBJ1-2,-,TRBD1,CSALDRGLYGYTF,TGCAGTGCCCTTGACAGGGGGCTTTACGGCTACACCTTC
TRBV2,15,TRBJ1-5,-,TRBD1,CASGQGAHSNQPQHF,TGTGCCAGCGGACAGGGGGCCCATAGCAATCAGCCCCAGCATTTT
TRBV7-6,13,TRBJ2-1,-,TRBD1,CASSFNRGREQFF,TGTGCCAGCAGCTTTAACAGGGGGCGGGAGCAGTTCTTC
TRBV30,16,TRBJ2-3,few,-,CAWMAGTAGWEDTQYF,TGTGCCTGGATGGCCGGAACGGCAGGATGGGAAGATACGCAGTATTTT
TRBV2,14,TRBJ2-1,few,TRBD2,CARGTSGSYNEQFF,TGTGCCAGAGGGACTAGCGGGTCTTACAATGAGCAGTTCTTC
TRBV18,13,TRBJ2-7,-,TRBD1,CASSPTGGSEQYF,TGTGCCAGCTCACCGACAGGGGGAAGCGAGCAGTACTTC
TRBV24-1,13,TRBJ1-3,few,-,CATTSGAGNTIYF,TGTGCCACCACATCGGGGGCCGGAAACACCATATATTTT
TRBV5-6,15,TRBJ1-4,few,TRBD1,CASSVLQGAGEKLFF,TGTGCCAGCAGCGTACTCCAGGGGGCTGGTGAAAAACTGTTTTTT
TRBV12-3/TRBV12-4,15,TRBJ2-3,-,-,CASSDGGPPTDTQYF,TGTGCCAGCAGTGACGGGGGGCCACCCACAGATACGCAGTATTTT
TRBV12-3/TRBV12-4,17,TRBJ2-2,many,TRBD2,CASSLASGSKVTGELFF,TGTGCCAGCAGTTTAGCAAGCGGGAGTAAGGTCACCGGGGAGCTGTTTTTT
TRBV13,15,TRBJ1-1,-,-,CASSLAGHKNTEAFF,TGTGCCAGCAGCTTAGCGGGGCATAAGAACACTGAAGCTTTCTTT
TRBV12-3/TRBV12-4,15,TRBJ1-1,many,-,CASSLAPDRDTEAFF,TGTGCCAGCAGTTTAGCGCCCGATAGGGACACTGAAGCTTTCTTT
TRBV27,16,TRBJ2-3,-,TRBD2,CASSSFLREGTDTQYF,TGTGCCAGCAGTTCCTTTCTGCGGGAGGGAACAGATACGCAGTATTTT
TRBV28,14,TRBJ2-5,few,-,CASSFIGVQETQYF,TGTGCCAGCAGTTTTATAGGGGTTCAAGAGACCCAGTACTTC
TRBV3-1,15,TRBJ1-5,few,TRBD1,CASSQKGQSNQPQHF,TGTGCCAGCAGCCAAAAGGGACAGTCGAATCAGCCCCAGCATTTT
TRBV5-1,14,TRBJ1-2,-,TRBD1,CASSWDRAGTGYTF,TGCGCCAGCAGCTGGGACAGGGCAGGGACTGGCTACACCTTC
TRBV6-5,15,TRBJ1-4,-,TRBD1,CASSYSDRVGEKLFF,TGTGCCAGCAGTTACTCTGACAGGGTGGGGGAAAAACTGTTTTTT
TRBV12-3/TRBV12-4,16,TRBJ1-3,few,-,CASSLLSQISGNTIYF,TGTGCCAGCAGTTTACTCTCGCAGATATCTGGAAACACCATATATTTT
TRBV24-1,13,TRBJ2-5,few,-,CATSPRGQETQYF,TGTGCCACCAGTCCGAGGGGACAAGAGACCCAGTACTTC
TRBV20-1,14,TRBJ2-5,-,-,CSARGGAPGETQYF,TGCAGTGCTAGAGGCGGGGCCCCGGGAGAGACCCAGTACTTC
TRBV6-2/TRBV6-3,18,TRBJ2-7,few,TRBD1,CASSYPLLSGGSSYEQYF,TGTGCCAGCAGTTACCCTCTGTTATCAGGGGGCTCCTCCTACGAGCAGTACTTC
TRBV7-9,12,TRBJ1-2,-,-,CASSPLNYGYTF,TGTGCCAGCAGCCCGCTTAACTATGGCTACACCTTC
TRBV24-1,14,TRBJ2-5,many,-,CATSDPVLGETQYF,TGTGCCACCAGTGACCCCGTCCTGGGGGAGACCCAGTACTTC
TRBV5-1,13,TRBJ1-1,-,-,CASSFPPDTEAFF,TGCGCCAGCAGCTTCCCACCTGACACTGAAGCTTTCTTT
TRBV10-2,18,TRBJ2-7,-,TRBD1,CASSEGYGGTGLSYEQYF,TGCGCCAGCAGTGAGGGTTATGGAGGGACAGGGTTGTCCTACGAGCAGTACTTC
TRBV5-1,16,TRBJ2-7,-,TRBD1,CAGSLETGLGSYEQYF,TGCGCCGGCAGCTTGGAGACAGGGCTAGGATCCTACGAGCAGTACTTC
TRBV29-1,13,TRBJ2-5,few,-,CSVESSSGETQYF,TGCAGCGTTGAATCTTCCTCCGGGGAGACCCAGTACTTC
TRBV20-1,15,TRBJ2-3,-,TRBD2,CSARAGTTHTDTQYF,TGCAGTGCTAGAGCGGGGACTACCCACACAGATACGCAGTATTTT
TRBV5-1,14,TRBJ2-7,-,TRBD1,CASSLGPGQIEQYF,TGCGCCAGCAGCTTGGGGCCGGGACAGATCGAGCAGTACTTC
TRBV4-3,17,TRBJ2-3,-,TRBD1,CASSQVTGTGALNTQYF,TGCGCCAGCAGCCAAGTCACCGGGACAGGGGCTTTAAATACGCAGTATTTT
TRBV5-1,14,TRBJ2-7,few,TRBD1,CASTIGTGLYEQYF,TGCGCCAGCACTATCGGGACAGGACTATACGAGCAGTACTTC
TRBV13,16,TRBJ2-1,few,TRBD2,CASSFYSGSINNEQFF,TGTGCCAGCAGCTTCTATAGCGGGAGCATAAACAATGAGCAGTTCTTC
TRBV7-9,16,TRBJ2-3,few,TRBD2,CASSYRTSGGSDTQYF,TGTGCCAGCAGCTACCGGACTAGCGGGGGCTCAGATACGCAGTATTTT
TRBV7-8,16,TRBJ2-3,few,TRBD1,CASSEIRGLGTDTQYF,TGTGCCAGCAGCGAAATCAGGGGGCTTGGCACAGATACGCAGTATTTT
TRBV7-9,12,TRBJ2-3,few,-,CASSLEIDTQYF,TGTGCCAGCAGCTTAGAGATAGATACGCAGTATTTT
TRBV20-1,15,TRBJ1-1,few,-,CSARDFPGINTEAFF,TGCAGTGCTAGAGATTTCCCAGGAATAAACACTGAAGCTTTCTTT
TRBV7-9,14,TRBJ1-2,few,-,CASSFSGSNYGYTF,TGTGCCAGCAGCTTCTCAGGGTCTAACTATGGCTACACCTTC
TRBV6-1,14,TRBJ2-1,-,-,CASRSPGFYNEQFF,TGTGCCAGCAGAAGCCCGGGGTTCTACAATGAGCAGTTCTTC
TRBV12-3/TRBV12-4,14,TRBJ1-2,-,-,CASSLWGAQGGYTF,TGTGCCAGCAGTTTATGGGGGGCGCAGGGTGGCTACACCTTC
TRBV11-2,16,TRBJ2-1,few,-,CASSPLKGSGYNEQFF,TGTGCCAGCAGCCCGCTAAAGGGTTCGGGGTACAATGAGCAGTTCTTC
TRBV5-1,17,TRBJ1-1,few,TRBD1,CASSLRPGGPMNTEAFF,TGCGCCAGCAGCTTGCGGCCAGGGGGCCCCATGAACACTGAAGCTTTCTTT
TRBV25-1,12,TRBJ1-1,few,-,CASSDHKIEAFF,TGTGCCAGCAGTGACCACAAAATTGAAGCTTTCTTT
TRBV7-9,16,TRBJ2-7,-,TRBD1,CASSILTGGFSYEQYF,TGTGCCAGCAGCATTCTGACAGGGGGATTTTCCTACGAGCAGTACTTC
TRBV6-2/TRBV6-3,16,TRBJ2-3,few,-,CASSYLFWGSTDTQYF,TGTGCCAGCAGTTACTTGTTCTGGGGAAGCACAGATACGCAGTATTTT
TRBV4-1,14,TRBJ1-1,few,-,CASSGAWPGGGAFF,TGCGCCAGCAGCGGAGCATGGCCCGGGGGGGGGGCTTTCTTT
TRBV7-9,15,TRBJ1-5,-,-,CASSFGPPGIQPQHF,TGTGCCAGCAGCTTCGGACCCCCGGGGATCCAGCCCCAGCATTTT
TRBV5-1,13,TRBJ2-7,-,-,CASSLEHPGEQYF,TGCGCCAGCAGCTTGGAGCATCCGGGAGAGCAGTACTTC
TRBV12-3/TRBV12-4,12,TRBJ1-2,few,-,CASTRTHYGYTF,TGTGCCAGCACCCGGACCCACTATGGCTACACCTTC
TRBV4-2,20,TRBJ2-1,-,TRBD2,CASSQASLAGGPGSYNEQFF,TGTGCCAGCAGCCAAGCCAGCCTAGCGGGAGGGCCCGGCTCCTACAATGAGCAGTTCTTC